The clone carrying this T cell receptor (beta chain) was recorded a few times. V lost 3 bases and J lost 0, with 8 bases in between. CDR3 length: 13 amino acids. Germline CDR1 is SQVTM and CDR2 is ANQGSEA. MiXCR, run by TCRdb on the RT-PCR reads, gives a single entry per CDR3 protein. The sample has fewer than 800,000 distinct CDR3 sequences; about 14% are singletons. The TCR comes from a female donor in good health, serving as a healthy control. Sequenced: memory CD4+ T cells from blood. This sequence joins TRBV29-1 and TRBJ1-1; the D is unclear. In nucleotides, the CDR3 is TGCAGCGTTGAGCGGAGTATGAACACTGAAGCTTTCTTT. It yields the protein CSVERSMNTEAFF.